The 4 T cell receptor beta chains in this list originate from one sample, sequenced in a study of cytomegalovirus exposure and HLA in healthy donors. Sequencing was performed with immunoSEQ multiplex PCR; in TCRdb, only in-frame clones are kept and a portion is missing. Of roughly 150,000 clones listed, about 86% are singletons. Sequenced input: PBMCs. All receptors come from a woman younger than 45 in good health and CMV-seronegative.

CDR3 bases: TGTGCCAGCAGCTTACTCCTTCAGCGGAACACCGGGGAGCTGTTTTTT. Amino acids: CASSLLLQRNTGELFF. The chain is built from TRBV7-9 and TRBJ2-2; unclear D gene. CDR3 length equals 16 residues. Germline V gives CDR1 SEHNR, CDR2 FQNEAQ (reference sequence). Trimming cost V 2 bases and J 1 base, with 11 bases left between them.

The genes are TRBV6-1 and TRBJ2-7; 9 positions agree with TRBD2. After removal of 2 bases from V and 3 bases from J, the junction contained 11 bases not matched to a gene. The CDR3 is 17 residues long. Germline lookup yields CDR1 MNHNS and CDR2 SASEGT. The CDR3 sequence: CASSEFPTQRGVYEQYF. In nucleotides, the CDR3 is TGTGCCAGCAGTGAATTCCCCACCCAGCGGGGGGTCTACGAGCAGTACTTC.

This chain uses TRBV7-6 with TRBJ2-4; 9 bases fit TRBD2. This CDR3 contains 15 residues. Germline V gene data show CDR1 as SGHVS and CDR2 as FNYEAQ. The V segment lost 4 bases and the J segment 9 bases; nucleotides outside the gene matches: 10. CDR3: CASSSLSGSRPIQYF. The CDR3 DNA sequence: TGTGCCAGCAGCTCACTTAGCGGGAGCCGCCCCATTCAGTACTTC.

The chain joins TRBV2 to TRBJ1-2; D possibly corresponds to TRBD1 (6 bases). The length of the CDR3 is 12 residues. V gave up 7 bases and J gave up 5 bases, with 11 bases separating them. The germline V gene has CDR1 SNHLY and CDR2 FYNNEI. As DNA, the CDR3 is TGTGCCAGCAACACCCAGGGGTATGGCTACACCTTC. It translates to CASNTQGYGYTF.